What follows are 4 T cell receptor beta chains derived from one specimen sequenced in a study of T cell repertoires in breast cancer. Blocking oligonucleotides added to a second nested PCR suppressed unpaired genes. TCRdb reprocessed the emulsion pairing reads with MiXCR, giving one entry per CDR3 protein. The sample has about 40,000 distinct CDR3 sequences; over 40% are singletons. Primers covering all TCR V genes were used in emulsion RT-PCR on CD8+ T cells. Material for sequencing was CD8+ T cells. The receptors derive from a pool of human donors with breast cancer or a healthy control (not recorded which).

J is TRBJ2-3 and V is TRBV2; D is unclear. V shed 8 bases and J shed 3 bases, with 9 bases lying between them. Germline lookup yields CDR1 SNHLY and CDR2 FYNNEI. This CDR3 spans 12 amino acids. The CDR3 reads CASGPGTDTQYF. The CDR3 DNA reads as TGTGCCAGCGGACCCGGGACAGATACGCAGTATTTT. Full variable domain (rest looked up from reference TRBV2 and TRBJ2-3): EPEVTQTPSHQVTQMGQEVILRCVPISNHLYFYWYRQILGQKVEFLVSFYNNEISEKSEIFDDQFSVERPDGSNFTLKIRSTKLEDSAMYFCASGPGTDTQYFGPGTRLTVL.

The chain links TRBV5-1 to TRBJ2-3; D is unclear. CDR3 length: 14 amino acids. V was cut by 3 bases and J by 4 bases, with 12 bases left in between. CDR1 is SGHRS and CDR2 is YFSETQ in the germline V gene. The CDR3 reads CASSYPSPPDTQYF. CDR3 sequence (DNA): TGCGCCAGCAGCTACCCGTCCCCCCCAGATACGCAGTATTTT.

Concerning this clonotype: No conserved phenylalanine or tryptophan is present at the end of the CDR3, so a read error is the likely explanation. The chain has TRBV14 and TRBJ1-1; D is unresolved. The V and J ends lost 1 base and 10 bases respectively, with 10 bases between them. Germline CDR1 and CDR2: SGHDN and FVKESK. The CDR3 is 12 residues long. Here the CDR3 reads CASSQGAFGAFL. Here the CDR3 DNA reads TGTGCCAGCAGCCAAGGTGCATTTGGAGCTTTCCTT.

The table lists this clonotype with a count of one. The chain combines TRBV7-9 with TRBJ2-7; no firm D call. The CDR3 sequence is 14 residues long. CDR1 SEHNR and CDR2 FQNEAQ come from the germline V gene (reference sequence). The ends were cut back, 1 base at V and 2 bases at J, with 9 bases in the middle. The CDR3 nucleotides are TGTGCCAGCAGCTTAGGGGCCAGGCCCTACGAGCAGTACTTC. Protein sequence: CASSLGARPYEQYF.